These 16 T cell receptor beta chains came from one sample sequenced in a study of T cell repertoires in cytomegalovirus infection. These receptors lack a known antigen. MiXCR, applied by TCRdb to the reads, yields one record per CDR3 protein. The sample holds some 100,000 distinct CDR3 sequences, 25% to 30% seen once. This material consisted of CD8+ T cells from cultured PBMCs, taken from culture after CMV antigen stimulation. These receptors all stem from a human donor in good health (CMV status not recorded). Some clones in this sample may be carry-over from other donors' samples.

The chain combines TRBV4-1 with TRBJ1-2; no reliable D call. Germline CDR1 reads MGHRA; CDR2 reads YSYEKL. CDR3 length: 14 residues. V was trimmed by 0 bases and J by 3 bases, leaving 8 bases between them. The CDR3 DNA follows: TGCGCCAGCAGCCAAGAAGGGAACGACTATGGCTACACCTTC. Residues: CASSQEGNDYGYTF.

The table lists this clonotype with many counts. V and J are TRBV7-2 and TRBJ1-5; the D gene is possibly TRBD1 (5 bases). V shed 9 bases and J shed 0 bases, with 15 bases lying between them. The CDR3 has 15 amino acids. Germline-derived CDR1 and CDR2 are SGHTA and FQGNSA. The CDR3 protein is CASRDGAYSNQPQHF. CDR3 sequence (DNA): TGTGCCAGTAGGGATGGGGCTTATAGCAATCAGCCCCAGCATTTT.

In this sample, this clonotype turned up many times. The chain has TRBV5-4 and TRBJ2-3, with TRBD2 matching 8 bases. Germline assignment: CDR1 SGHNT and CDR2 YYREEE (reference sequence). The trim removed 0 bases at V and 4 bases at J, leaving 7 bases unmatched. This CDR3 region has 16 residues. The CDR3 sequence: CASSLDGGGWADTQYF. The CDR3 DNA sequence: TGTGCCAGCAGCTTGGATGGCGGGGGGTGGGCAGATACGCAGTATTTT.

This chain joins TRBV27 and TRBJ1-4; no reliable D call. The CDR3 has 13 amino acids. The germline V gene has CDR1 MNHEY and CDR2 SMNVEV (reference sequence). V shed 7 bases and J shed 7 bases, with 13 bases lying between them. In DNA form, the CDR3 reads TGTGCCAGCAAGTACCAGGCAGGTGAAAAACTGTTTTTT. Amino acid sequence: CASKYQAGEKLFF.

The J gene is TRBJ1-5, the V gene TRBV4-3; 7 bases are a match to TRBD1. The CDR3 consists of 15 residues. Germline V gene sequence: CDR1 LGHNA, CDR2 YSLEER. V lost 0 bases, J lost 7 bases, and 6 bases stayed unmatched. The CDR3 DNA reads TGCGCCAGCAGCCAAGAAGACAGGGTTTACCAGCCCCAGCATTTT. Its translation: CASSQEDRVYQPQHF.

In DNA form, the CDR3 reads TGTGCCAGCAGTCCCCCACCACCAGATACGCAGTATTTT. Translated: CASSPPPPDTQYF. The chain has TRBV4-2 and TRBJ2-3, with D hard to call. V lost 6 bases to trimming and J lost 4 bases, with 11 bases between them. This CDR3 comprises 13 residues. Per germline, CDR1 LGHNA and CDR2 YNFKEQ.

This clonotype was seen repeatedly, ten times or more. The J gene is TRBJ1-1, the V gene TRBV6-1; unclear D gene. Trimming left V 5 bases short and J 0 bases short, with 10 bases between. CDR1 MNHNS and CDR2 SASEGT come from the germline V gene. This CDR3 has 14 amino acids. In nucleotides, the CDR3 is TGTGCCAGCAGTCGACGACGAGTGAACACTGAAGCTTTCTTT. Translation: CASSRRRVNTEAFF.

The genes are TRBV25-1 and TRBJ1-1; D ambiguous. The V gene lost 6 bases and the J gene lost 1 base, with 9 bases spanning the gap. CDR3 length: 13 amino acids. From germline, CDR1 is MGHDK and CDR2 SYGVNS. This CDR3 is CASRKYGNTEAFF. Written as DNA, the CDR3 is TGTGCCAGCAGGAAATACGGGAACACTGAAGCTTTCTTT.

This clonotype has just a few counts. This sequence joins TRBV11-1 and TRBJ1-1; D uncertain. V lost 3 bases, J lost 7 bases, and 9 bases lay in between. The germline gives CDR1 SGHAT, CDR2 FQDESV (reference sequence). The CDR3 sequence is 12 residues long. CDR3 nucleotides: TGTGCCAGCAGCTTGGCCGGAGATGAAGCTTTCTTT. Protein product: CASSLAGDEAFF.

V and J are TRBV27 and TRBJ2-7, with TRBD2 matching over 11 bases. The CDR3 spans 15 residues. V lost 6 bases and J lost 3; bases outside the gene matches: 7. Germline CDR1 is MNHEY and CDR2 is SMNVEV (reference sequence). The CDR3 region is CASRTGLAGHYEQYF. The CDR3 region has the DNA TGTGCCAGCAGAACTGGACTAGCGGGCCACTACGAGCAGTACTTC.

This clonotype occurred a few times. V and J are TRBV7-6 and TRBJ2-3; 10 positions match TRBD1. V shed 5 bases and J 15 bases; nucleotides not matched to a gene: 8. Germline CDR1 and CDR2: SGHVS and FNYEAQ. This CDR3 spans 12 amino acids. The CDR3 sequence is CASSTRTGGGYF. The CDR3 DNA follows: TGTGCCAGCAGCACCCGGACAGGGGGGGGCTATTTT.

This clonotype appeared a few times. V usage is TRBV5-1 and J usage is TRBJ1-2, with D perhaps TRBD1 (6 bases). V lost 3 bases and J lost 7, with 25 bases in between. The CDR3 runs to 17 residues. CDR1 and CDR2 from the germline V gene are SGHRS and YFSETQ. For the CDR3, the DNA is TGCGCCAGCAGCTCCACCCCTCTACAGGGACCCCTCGGTGGCTACACCTTC. It encodes CASSSTPLQGPLGGYTF.

This clonotype has more than one count but fewer than ten. V is TRBV28 and J is TRBJ1-5; D gene ambiguous. CDR3 length equals 14 residues. V lost 6 bases and J lost 6, with 15 bases in between. Germline CDR1 is MDHEN and CDR2 is SYDVKM. The CDR3 nucleotides read TGTGCCAGCAGCGAATCCTTTTCCCGTCAGCCCCAGCATTTT. It translates to CASSESFSRQPQHF.

V and J are TRBV6-2 or TRBV6-3 and TRBJ1-1; 7 bases line up with TRBD1. Germline assignment: CDR1 MNHEY and CDR2 SVGEGT. With 0 bases clipped from V and 7 bases from J, the junction kept 5 bases outside the gene matches. The CDR3 consists of 14 residues. Written as DNA, the CDR3 is TGTGCCAGCAGTTACTCCGACAGGGTTGGTGAAGCTTTCTTT. It is translated as CASSYSDRVGEAFF.

The chain couples TRBV20-1 to TRBJ1-1; D may be TRBD1 (6 bases). V was pared by 0 bases and J by 7 bases, with 12 bases between. CDR1 DFQATT and CDR2 SNEGSKA come from the germline V gene (reference sequence). There are 13 residues in the CDR3. DNA of the CDR3: TGCAGTGCTAGAGATGGGGGCTTGGGTGAAGCTTTCTTT. This encodes CSARDGGLGEAFF.

The J gene is TRBJ2-2, the V gene TRBV20-1, with D tentatively TRBD2 (6 bases). Trimming took off 0 bases at V and 1 base at J, with 9 bases between the two ends. Germline V gives CDR1 DFQATT, CDR2 SNEGSKA (reference sequence). This CDR3 spans 15 amino acids. The CDR3 coding sequence is TGCAGTGCTAGAGAACTGGGGGGGAACACCGGGGAGCTGTTTTTT. Translation: CSARELGGNTGELFF.